This TCR beta chain was recovered during a study of blood T cell repertoires in COVID-19. The wider study: T cells, B-cell-depleted T cells, or PBMCs supplied cDNA or gDNA.

The data were produced by immunoSEQ multiplex PCR, yet TCRdb's version contains in-frame clones alone and is incomplete. The sample lists approximately 300,000 clones, about nine tenths occurring once. Between the trimmed V and J ends, which lost 8 bases and 5 bases, there was a span of 15 bases. This CDR3 comprises 13 residues. In germline, CDR1 is SNHLY, CDR2 FYNNEI. The sequence was obtained from a woman in her fifties or sixties who had recovered from COVID-19. Sequenced sample: peripheral blood. The rearrangement links TRBV2 to TRBJ2-5; D is unclear. The chain's CDR3 is CASGLPGDETQYF. The CDR3 DNA is TGTGCCAGCGGTTTACCGGGTGATGAGACCCAGTACTTC.